A selection of T cell receptor beta chains follows, all from one sample in a study of OX40 agonist ivuxolimab in advanced cancers. Method: immunoSEQ multiplex PCR; TCRdb's copy keeps in-frame clones and lacks some. This sample yields 80,000 to 100,000 clones, of which 93% are seen a single time; around 0.25% belongs to the top ten. The specimen comprised CD4+ or CD8+ T cells sorted from blood, sampled in a trial of the OX40 agonist ivuxolimab. These receptors all come from an adult with an advanced solid tumor such as melanoma, head and neck, liver or kidney cancer. Each CDR3 is given with its conserved first and last residue.

v_call,cdr3_aa
TRBV4-2,CASSHQSSGNTIYF
TRBV11-1,CASSLEFGQETQYF
TRBV6-5,CASSFRGNEQFF
TRBV28,CASSLMEFFKGNNSPLHF
TRBV7-8,CASSLAVIRTGSYGYTF
TRBV29-1,CSAKRSKNIQYF
TRBV7-9,CASRSPGLAGVKYNEQFF
TRBV5-1,CASSLLAGGQNEQFF
TRBV2,CASSAGASTDEQYF
TRBV28,CASSLGRPTQPQHF
TRBV14,CASRASGGTPGANVLTF
TRBV25-1,CASRSSGNTIYF
TRBV28,CASSELRTGNYGYTF
TRBV7-9,CASSRGPGRQYF
TRBV25-1,CASSNLQEVSGYTF
TRBV5-6,CASSLGISSYYEQYF
TRBV18,CASSPRRGGFSETQYF
TRBV18,CASSSSGANVLTF
TRBV20-1,CSSRLNTEAFF
TRBV7-9,CASSPSWQSYGYTF
TRBV28,CASFPGQGHYGYTF
TRBV7-3,CASSLLTGSNEQFF
TRBV4-3,CASSQDLSGGAGEQFF
TRBV28,CASRMTSNTEAFF
TRBV27,CASSFGQGVYEQYF
TRBV11-2,CASSFPLWPDTQYF
TRBV5-4,CASSSPDYTDTQYF
TRBV5-5,CASSLPTGYTDTQYF
TRBV6-1,CASRWGLSQPQHF
TRBV19,CASSIRQGGNQPQHF
TRBV2,CASSEFSGAMNTEAFF
TRBV2,CASSEERLNQPQHF
TRBV6-6,CASSWTDTSVQPQHF
TRBV6-1,CASSDWGRDQPQHF
TRBV4-2,CASSQAGGTQYF
TRBV28,CASSSGMSSGNTIYF
TRBV28,CASSQLWGKRFF